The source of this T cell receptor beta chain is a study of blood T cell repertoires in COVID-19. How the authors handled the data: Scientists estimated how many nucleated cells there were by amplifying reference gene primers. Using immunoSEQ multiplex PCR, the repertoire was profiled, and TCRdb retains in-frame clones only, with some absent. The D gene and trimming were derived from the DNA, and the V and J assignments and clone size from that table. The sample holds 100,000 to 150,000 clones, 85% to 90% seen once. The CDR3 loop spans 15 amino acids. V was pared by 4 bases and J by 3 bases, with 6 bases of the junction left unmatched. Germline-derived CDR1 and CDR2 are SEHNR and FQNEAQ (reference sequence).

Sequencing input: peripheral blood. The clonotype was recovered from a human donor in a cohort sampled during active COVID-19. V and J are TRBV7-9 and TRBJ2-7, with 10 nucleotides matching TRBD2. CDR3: CASSSPLAGHYEQYF. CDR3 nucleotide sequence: TGTGCCAGCAGCTCCCCACTAGCGGGGCACTACGAGCAGTACTTC.